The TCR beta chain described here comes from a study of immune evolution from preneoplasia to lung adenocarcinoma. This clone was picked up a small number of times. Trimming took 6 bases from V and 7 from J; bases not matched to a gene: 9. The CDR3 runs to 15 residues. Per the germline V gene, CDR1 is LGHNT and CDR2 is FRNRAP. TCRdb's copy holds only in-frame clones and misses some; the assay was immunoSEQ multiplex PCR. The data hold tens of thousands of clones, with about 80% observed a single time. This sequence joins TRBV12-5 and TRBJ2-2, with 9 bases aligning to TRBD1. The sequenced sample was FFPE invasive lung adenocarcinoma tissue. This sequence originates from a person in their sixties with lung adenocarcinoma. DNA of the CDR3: TGTGCTAGTGGCGTAGGACAGGGGAACGGCGGGGAGCTGTTTTTT. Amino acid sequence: CASGVGQGNGGELFF.